Each of the 9 T cell receptor beta chains below was sequenced from the same sample in a study of T cell responses to AZD1222 COVID-19 vaccine. Clones were sequenced by immunoSEQ multiplex PCR, and TCRdb holds only the in-frame ones, with some missing. This table has about 140,000 clones, less than 95% appearing once. The source material was peripheral blood, sampled on day 0 of AZD1222 vaccination. Source of these receptors: an adult in good health.

The chain's CDR3 is CASSEGSEGNIQYF. CDR3 coding DNA: TGTGCCAGCAGCGAGGGGTCCGAGGGGAACATTCAGTACTTC. The chain carries TRBV6-6 and TRBJ2-4; D could derive from TRBD1 or TRBD2 (5 bases each). Between the trimmed V and J ends, which lost 6 bases and 7 bases, there was a span of 16 bases. CDR3 size: 14 residues. Germline values: CDR1 MNHNY, CDR2 SVGAGI (reference sequence).

The chain joins TRBV4-3 to TRBJ2-2; 9 positions agree with TRBD2. The CDR3 is made up of 18 amino acids. V gave up 1 base and J gave up 3 bases; unmatched junction bases: 9. The V gene's germline CDR1 is LGHNA and CDR2 YSLEER. The CDR3 sequence is CASSQAAVAGGHTGELFF. Written as DNA, the CDR3 is TGCGCCAGCAGCCAAGCTGCGGTGGCGGGGGGGCACACCGGGGAGCTGTTTTTT.

V usage is TRBV7-3 and J usage is TRBJ2-1; no clear D. Germline V gene lookup returns CDR1 SGHTA and CDR2 FQGTGA. The CDR3 runs 18 residues. V was trimmed by 2 bases and J by 2 bases, leaving 19 bases between them. CDR3 nucleotides: TGTGCCAGCAGCTTACGGCGATCTCTCGTAGGCGCCTACAATGAGCAGTTCTTC. Translated: CASSLRRSLVGAYNEQFF.

This chain uses TRBV4-1 with TRBJ2-1, with unresolved D. The CDR3 spans 14 residues. V was cut by 4 bases and J by 9 bases, with 16 bases left in between. Germline V CDR1 and CDR2: MGHRA, YSYEKL. DNA of the CDR3: TGCGCCAGCAGCCCCGCCGAGTTCTCGGGTGAGCAGTTCTTC. It specifies CASSPAEFSGEQFF.

The chain is built from TRBV7-2 and TRBJ1-3, with D unclear. The CDR3 spans 17 residues. Trimming shortened V by 0 bases and J by 3 bases, and 15 bases separated the two germline ends. Per germline, CDR1 SGHTA and CDR2 FQGNSA. CDR3 loop: CASSLARAGAGGNTIYF. The CDR3 DNA reads TGTGCCAGCAGCTTAGCGAGGGCAGGAGCTGGTGGAAACACCATATATTTT.

The CDR3 nucleotides are TGTGCCAGCAGCCCAAGTTTAGGGGCTGGCTACACCTTC. Translation gives CASSPSLGAGYTF. The genes are TRBV7-6 and TRBJ1-2; D is perhaps TRBD1 (5 bases). Trimming pared 5 bases from V and 7 bases from J, leaving 14 bases between. The germline gives CDR1 SGHVS, CDR2 FNYEAQ. The CDR3 has 13 residues.

The CDR3 sequence is CASSLWDSVAGYTF. In DNA, the CDR3 is TGTGCCAGCAGTTTATGGGACAGTGTTGCGGGCTACACCTTC. V and J are TRBV28 and TRBJ1-2, with D possibly TRBD1 on 6 matching bases. CDR3 length: 14 residues. Germline loops: CDR1 MDHEN, CDR2 SYDVKM. The V and J ends lost 0 bases and 8 bases respectively, with 13 bases between them.

This clone was detected many times. V is TRBV11-3 and J is TRBJ1-1; weak D call: TRBD1 (6 bases). The germline V gene encodes CDR1 SGHNT and CDR2 YENEEA. With 9 bases removed from V and 1 base from J, the gap between germline ends came to 18 bases. This CDR3 is 15 amino acids long. The CDR3 reads CASLRGAASNTEAFF. The CDR3 nucleotides read TGTGCCAGTTTACGGGGGGCAGCCTCGAACACTGAAGCTTTCTTT. Together with reference TRBV11-3 and TRBJ1-1, the CDR3 gives the full variable domain: EAGVVQSPRYKIIEKKQPVAFWCNPISGHNTLYWYLQNLGQGPELLIRYENEEAVDDSQLPKDRFSAERLKGVDSTLKIQPAELGDSAVYLCASLRGAASNTEAFFGQGTRLTVV.

V usage is TRBV6-1 and J usage is TRBJ1-1; D gene unclear. Trimming cost V 1 base and J 4 bases, with 7 bases left between them. Germline V gene lookup returns CDR1 MNHNS and CDR2 SASEGT. The CDR3 loop spans 13 amino acids. The CDR3 nucleotides are TGTGCCAGCAGTGAAGACCTTCGCACTGAAGCTTTCTTT. It codes for CASSEDLRTEAFF.